The T cell receptor beta chain described here comes from a study of Ad26.COV2.S vaccination and SARS-CoV-2 variants. Across the whole study: Donor participated within the Ad26.COV2.S arm of the COV1001 trial.

Germline lookup yields CDR1 MNHEY and CDR2 SMNVEV (reference sequence). V was clipped by 2 bases and J by 1 base, with 10 bases between them. This CDR3 spans 15 amino acids. Regarding this clone: Its cognate antigen is unknown.

Study-level results: There was a possibility that the TCR breadth and depth analyses underestimated total T cell responses.

As for treatment: 19 received Ad26.COV2.S at low or high dose, single or two shots; 5 received placebo; per-sample allocation not given. Sample collection was performed on day 63 after the first vaccine or placebo injection. Vaccination employed an Ad26 vector expressing the Wuhan-strain SARS-CoV-2 spike. Sequenced by immunoSEQ multiplex PCR; TCRdb stores in-frame clones only, minus some. The profile shows roughly 300,000 clones, around 89% of them singletons. The sequencing used peripheral blood, collected in a trial of Ad26.COV2.S vaccine versus placebo. The rearrangement uses TRBV27 and TRBJ2-3; the D gene could be TRBD1 or TRBD2 (5 bases each). The origin of this receptor is a person aged 18-65 years who received the Ad26.COV2.S COVID-19 vaccine or a placebo. The CDR3 sequence is CASSLGGLGTDTQYF. The CDR3 DNA is TGTGCCAGCAGTTTAGGGGGTCTTGGCACAGATACGCAGTATTTT.